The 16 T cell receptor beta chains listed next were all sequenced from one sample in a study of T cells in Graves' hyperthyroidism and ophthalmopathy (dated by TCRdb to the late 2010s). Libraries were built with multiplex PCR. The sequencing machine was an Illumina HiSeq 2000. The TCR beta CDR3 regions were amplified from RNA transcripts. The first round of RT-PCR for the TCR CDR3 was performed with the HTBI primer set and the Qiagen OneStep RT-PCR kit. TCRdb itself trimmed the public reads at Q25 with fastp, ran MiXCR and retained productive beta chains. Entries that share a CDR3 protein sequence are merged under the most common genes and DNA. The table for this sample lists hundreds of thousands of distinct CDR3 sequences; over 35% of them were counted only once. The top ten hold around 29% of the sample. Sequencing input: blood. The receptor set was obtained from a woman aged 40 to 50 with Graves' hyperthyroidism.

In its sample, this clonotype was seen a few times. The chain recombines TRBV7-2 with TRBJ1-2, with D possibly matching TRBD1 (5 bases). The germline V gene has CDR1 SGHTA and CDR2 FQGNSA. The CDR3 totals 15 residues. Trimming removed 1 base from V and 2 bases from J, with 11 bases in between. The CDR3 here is CASSLVSGTNYGYTF. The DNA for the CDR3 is TGTGCCAGCAGCTTAGTGTCCGGGACCAACTATGGCTACACCTTC.

The CDR3 region is CASPGERSQDTQYF. For the CDR3, the DNA is TGTGCCAGCCCCGGCGAGAGGTCTCAGGATACGCAGTATTTT. The J gene is TRBJ2-3, the V gene TRBV11-2; D unclear. There are 14 residues in the CDR3. Per the germline V gene, CDR1 is SGHAT and CDR2 is FQNNGV. The germline V and J ends were trimmed by 8 bases and 6 bases, with 18 bases remaining between them. The whole variable domain, filled in from reference TRBV11-2 and TRBJ2-3, reads EAGVAQSPRYKIIEKRQSVAFWCNPISGHATLYWYQQILGQGPKLLIQFQNNGVVDDSQLPKDRFSAERLKGVDSTLKIQPAKLEDSAVYLCASPGERSQDTQYFGPGTRLTVL.

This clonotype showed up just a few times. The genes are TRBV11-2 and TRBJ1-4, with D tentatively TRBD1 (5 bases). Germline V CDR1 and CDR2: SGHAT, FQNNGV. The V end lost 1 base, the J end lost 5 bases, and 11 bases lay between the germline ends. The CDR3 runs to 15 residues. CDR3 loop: CASSLVGGDNEKLFF. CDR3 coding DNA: TGTGCCAGCAGCTTAGTGGGGGGAGACAATGAAAAACTGTTTTTT.

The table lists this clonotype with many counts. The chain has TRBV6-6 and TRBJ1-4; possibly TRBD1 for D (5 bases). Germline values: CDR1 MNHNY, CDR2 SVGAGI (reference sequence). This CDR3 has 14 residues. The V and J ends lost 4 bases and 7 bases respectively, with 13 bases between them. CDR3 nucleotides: TGTGCCAGCAGTTCCGGGGCAAGCCCTGAAAAACTGTTTTTT. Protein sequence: CASSSGASPEKLFF.

CDR3 loop: CASSSGTGVVGNTIYF. The CDR3 DNA reads as TGTGCCAGCAGTTCAGGGACAGGGGTGGTTGGAAACACCATATATTTT. The chain recombines TRBV25-1 with TRBJ1-3, with TRBD1 matching over 10 bases. V gave up 5 bases and J gave up 3 bases; unmatched junction bases: 7. Germline V gives CDR1 MGHDK, CDR2 SYGVNS. The CDR3 extends over 16 amino acids.

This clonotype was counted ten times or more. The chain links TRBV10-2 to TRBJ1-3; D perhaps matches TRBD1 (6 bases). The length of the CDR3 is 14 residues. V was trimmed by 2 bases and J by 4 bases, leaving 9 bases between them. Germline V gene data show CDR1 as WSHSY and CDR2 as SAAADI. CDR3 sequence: CASSETGSGNTIYF. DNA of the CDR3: TGCGCCAGCAGTGAGACAGGGTCAGGAAACACCATATATTTT.

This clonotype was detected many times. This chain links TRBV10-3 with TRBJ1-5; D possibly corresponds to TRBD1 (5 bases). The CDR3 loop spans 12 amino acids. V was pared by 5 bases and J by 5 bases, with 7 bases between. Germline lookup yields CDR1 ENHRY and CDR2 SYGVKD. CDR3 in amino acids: CAISQGDQPQHF. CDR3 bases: TGTGCCATCAGTCAGGGAGATCAGCCCCAGCATTTT.

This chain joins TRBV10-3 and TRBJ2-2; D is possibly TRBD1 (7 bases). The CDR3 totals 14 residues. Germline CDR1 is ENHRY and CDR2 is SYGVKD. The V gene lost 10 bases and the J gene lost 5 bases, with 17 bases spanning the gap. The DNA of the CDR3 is TGTGCCAGCAGGAGGGGGCAGGAGACCGGGGAGCTGTTTTTT. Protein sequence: CASRRGQETGELFF.

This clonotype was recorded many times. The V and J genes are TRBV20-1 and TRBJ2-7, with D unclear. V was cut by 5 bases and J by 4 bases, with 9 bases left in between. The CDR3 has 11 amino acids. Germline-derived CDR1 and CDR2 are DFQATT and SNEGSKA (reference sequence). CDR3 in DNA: TGCAGTGCTGCGCTGGGGTACGAGCAGTACTTC. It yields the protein CSAALGYEQYF.

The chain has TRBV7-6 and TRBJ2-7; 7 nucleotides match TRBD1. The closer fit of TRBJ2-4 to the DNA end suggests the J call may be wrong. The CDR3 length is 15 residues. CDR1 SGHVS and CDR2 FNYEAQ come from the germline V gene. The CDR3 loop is CASSSKRGRGNIQYF. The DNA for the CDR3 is TGTGCCAGCAGCTCAAAGAGGGGGCGAGGGAACATTCAGTACTTC.

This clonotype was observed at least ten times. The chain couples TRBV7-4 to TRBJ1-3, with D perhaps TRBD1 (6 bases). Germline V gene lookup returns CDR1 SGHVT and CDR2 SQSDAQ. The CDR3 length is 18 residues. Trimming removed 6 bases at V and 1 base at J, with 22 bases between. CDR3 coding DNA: TGTGCCAGCAGTCAGCGCACGTCAGGGGAGGAATCTGGAAACACCATATATTTT. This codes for CASSQRTSGEESGNTIYF.

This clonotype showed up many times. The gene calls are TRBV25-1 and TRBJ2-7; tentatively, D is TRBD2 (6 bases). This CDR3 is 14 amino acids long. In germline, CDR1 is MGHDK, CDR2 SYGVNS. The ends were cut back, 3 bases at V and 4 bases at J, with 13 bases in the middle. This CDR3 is CASSDGGRKYEQYF. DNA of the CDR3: TGTGCCAGCAGTGATGGTGGGAGGAAGTACGAGCAGTACTTC.

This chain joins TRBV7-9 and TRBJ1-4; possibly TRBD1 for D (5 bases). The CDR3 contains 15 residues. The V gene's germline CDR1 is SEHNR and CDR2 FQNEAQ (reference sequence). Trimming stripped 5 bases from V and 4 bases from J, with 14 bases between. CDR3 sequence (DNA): TGTGCCAGCAGCGCACGCACAGGCGTTAATGAAAAACTGTTTTTT. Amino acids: CASSARTGVNEKLFF.

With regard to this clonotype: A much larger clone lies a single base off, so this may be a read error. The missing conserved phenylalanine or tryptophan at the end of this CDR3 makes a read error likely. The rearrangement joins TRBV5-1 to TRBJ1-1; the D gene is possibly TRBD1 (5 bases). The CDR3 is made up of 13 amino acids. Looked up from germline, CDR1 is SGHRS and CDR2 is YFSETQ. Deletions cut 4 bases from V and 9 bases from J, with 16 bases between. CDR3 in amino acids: CASSESRVYKAFS. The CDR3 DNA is TGCGCCAGCAGCGAGTCCAGGGTCTATAAAGCTTTCTCT.

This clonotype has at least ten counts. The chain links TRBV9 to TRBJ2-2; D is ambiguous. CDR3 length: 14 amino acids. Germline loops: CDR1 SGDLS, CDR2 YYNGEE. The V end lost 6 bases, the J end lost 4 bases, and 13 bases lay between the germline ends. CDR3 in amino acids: CASNSPGSTGELFF. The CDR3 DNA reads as TGTGCCAGCAACTCTCCCGGGTCCACCGGGGAGCTGTTTTTT.

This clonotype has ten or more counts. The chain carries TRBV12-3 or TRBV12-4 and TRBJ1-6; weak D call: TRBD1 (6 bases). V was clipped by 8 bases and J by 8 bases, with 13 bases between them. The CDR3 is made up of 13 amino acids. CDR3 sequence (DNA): TGTGCCAGCCTCAGGGGTTGGGATTCACCCCTCCACTTT. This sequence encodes CASLRGWDSPLHF.